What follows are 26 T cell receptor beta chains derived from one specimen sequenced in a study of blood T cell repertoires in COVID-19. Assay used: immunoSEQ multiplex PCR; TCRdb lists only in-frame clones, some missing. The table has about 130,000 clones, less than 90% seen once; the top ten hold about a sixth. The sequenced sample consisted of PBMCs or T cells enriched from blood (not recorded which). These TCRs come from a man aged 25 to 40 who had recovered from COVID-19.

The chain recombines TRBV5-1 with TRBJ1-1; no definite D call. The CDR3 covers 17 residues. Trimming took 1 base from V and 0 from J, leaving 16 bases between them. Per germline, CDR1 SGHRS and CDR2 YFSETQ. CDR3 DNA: TGCGCCAGCAGCTTGACCCGTGGAGGCAGCTTGAACACTGAAGCTTTCTTT. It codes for CASSLTRGGSLNTEAFF.

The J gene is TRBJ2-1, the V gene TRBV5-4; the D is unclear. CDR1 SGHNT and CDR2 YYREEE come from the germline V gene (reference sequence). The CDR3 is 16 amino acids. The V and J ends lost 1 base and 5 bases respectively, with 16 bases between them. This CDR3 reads CASSLLLSRPDNEQFF. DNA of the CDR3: TGTGCCAGCAGCTTGTTACTAAGTCGCCCAGACAATGAGCAGTTCTTC.

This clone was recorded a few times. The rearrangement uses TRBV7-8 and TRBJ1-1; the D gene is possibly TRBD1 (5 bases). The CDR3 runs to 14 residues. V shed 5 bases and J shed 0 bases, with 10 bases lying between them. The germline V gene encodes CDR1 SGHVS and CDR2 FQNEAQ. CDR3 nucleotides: TGTGCCAGCAGCCAAGACAGAATGAACACTGAAGCTTTCTTT. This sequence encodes CASSQDRMNTEAFF.

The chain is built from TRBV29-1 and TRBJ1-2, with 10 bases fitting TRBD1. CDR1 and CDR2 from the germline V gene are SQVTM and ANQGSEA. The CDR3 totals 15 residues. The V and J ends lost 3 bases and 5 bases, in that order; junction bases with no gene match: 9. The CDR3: CSVESLDRGLYGYTF. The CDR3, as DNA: TGCAGCGTTGAGTCCTTAGACAGGGGGCTGTATGGCTACACCTTC.

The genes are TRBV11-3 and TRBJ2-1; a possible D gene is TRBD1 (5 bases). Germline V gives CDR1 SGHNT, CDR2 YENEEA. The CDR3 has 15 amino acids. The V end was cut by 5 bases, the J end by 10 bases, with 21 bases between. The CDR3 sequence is CASSPEVGPMPEQFF. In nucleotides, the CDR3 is TGTGCCAGCAGCCCCGAAGTGGGGCCTATGCCCGAGCAGTTCTTC.

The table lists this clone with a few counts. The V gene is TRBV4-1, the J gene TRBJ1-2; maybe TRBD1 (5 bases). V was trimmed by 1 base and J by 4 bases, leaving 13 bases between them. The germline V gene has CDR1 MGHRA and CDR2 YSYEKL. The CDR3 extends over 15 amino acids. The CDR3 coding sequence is TGCGCCAGCAGCCAAGCAATGGGACTTTCCTATGGCTACACCTTC. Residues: CASSQAMGLSYGYTF.

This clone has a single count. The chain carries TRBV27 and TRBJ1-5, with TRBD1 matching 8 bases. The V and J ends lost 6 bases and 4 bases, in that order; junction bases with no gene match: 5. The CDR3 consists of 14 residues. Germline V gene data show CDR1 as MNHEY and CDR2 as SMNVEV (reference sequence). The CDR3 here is CASSLQGENQPQHF. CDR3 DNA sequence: TGTGCCAGCAGCCTACAGGGGGAAAATCAGCCCCAGCATTTT.

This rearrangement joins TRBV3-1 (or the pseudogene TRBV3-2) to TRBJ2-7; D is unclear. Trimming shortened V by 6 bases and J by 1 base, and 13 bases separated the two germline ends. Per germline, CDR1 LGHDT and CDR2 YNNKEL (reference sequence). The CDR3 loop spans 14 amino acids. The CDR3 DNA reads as TGTGCCAGCAGTCTTGTCCCGAGGTCCTACGAGCAGTACGTC. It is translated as CASSLVPRSYEQYV.

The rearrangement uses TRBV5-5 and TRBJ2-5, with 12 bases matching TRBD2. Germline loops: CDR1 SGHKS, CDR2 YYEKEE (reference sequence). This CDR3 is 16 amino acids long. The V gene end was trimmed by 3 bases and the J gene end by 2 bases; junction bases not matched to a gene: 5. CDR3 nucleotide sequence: TGTGCCAGCAGCTACGGGACTAGCGGGCTACAAGAGACCCAGTACTTC. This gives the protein CASSYGTSGLQETQYF.

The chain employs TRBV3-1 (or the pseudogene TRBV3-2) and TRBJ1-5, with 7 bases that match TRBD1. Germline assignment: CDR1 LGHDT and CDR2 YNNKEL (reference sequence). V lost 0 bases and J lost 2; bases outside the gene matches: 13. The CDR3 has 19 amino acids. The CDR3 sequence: CASSQDGPTGPRGNQPQHF. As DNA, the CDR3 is TGTGCCAGCAGCCAAGATGGACCGACAGGGCCCCGGGGCAATCAGCCCCAGCATTTT.

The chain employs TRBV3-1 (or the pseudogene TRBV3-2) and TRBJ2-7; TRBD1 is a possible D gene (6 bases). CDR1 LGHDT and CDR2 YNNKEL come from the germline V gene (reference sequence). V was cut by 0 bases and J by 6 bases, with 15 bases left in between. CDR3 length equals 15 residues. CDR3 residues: CASSQDKNRAAEQYF. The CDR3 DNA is TGTGCCAGCAGCCAAGATAAAAACAGGGCGGCCGAGCAGTACTTC.

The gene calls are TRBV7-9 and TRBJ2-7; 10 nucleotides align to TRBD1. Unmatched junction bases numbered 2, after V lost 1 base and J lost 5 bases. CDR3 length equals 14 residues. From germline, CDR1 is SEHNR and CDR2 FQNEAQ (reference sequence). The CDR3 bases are TGTGCCAGCAGCTTAGGGGACAGGGGCCACGAGCAGTACTTC. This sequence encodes CASSLGDRGHEQYF.

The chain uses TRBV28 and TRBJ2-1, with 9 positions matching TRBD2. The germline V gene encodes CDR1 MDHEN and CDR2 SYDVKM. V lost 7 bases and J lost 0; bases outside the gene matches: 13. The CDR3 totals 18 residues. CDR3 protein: CASTLGLAGISSYNEQFF. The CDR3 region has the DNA TGTGCCAGCACCCTCGGGCTAGCGGGAATAAGCTCCTACAATGAGCAGTTCTTC.

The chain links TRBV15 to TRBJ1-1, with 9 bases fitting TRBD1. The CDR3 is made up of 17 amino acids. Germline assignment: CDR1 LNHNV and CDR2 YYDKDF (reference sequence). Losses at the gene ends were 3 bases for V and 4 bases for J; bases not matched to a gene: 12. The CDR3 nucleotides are TGTGCCACCAGCAGTACACCGGGACAGGGCTTTGGCACTGAAGCTTTCTTT. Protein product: CATSSTPGQGFGTEAFF.

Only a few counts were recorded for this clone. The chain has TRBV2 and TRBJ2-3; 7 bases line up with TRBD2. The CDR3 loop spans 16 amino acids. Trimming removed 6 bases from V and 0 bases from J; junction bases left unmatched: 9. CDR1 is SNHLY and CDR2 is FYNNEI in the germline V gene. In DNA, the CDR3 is TGTGCCAGCAGGGGCCCCAGCGGGGAAAGCACAGATACGCAGTATTTT. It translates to CASRGPSGESTDTQYF.

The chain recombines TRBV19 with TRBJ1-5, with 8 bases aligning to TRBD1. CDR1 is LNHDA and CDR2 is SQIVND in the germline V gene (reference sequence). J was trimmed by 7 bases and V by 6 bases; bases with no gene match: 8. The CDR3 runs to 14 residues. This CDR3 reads CASSKTDRVQPQHF. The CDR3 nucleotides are TGTGCCAGTAGCAAGACGGACAGGGTCCAGCCCCAGCATTTT.

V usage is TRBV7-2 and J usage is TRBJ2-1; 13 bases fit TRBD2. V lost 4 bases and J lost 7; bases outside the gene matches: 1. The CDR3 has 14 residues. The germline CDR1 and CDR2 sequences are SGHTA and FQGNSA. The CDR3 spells CASSSTSGGNEQFF. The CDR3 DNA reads TGTGCCAGCAGCTCGACTAGCGGGGGGAATGAGCAGTTCTTC.

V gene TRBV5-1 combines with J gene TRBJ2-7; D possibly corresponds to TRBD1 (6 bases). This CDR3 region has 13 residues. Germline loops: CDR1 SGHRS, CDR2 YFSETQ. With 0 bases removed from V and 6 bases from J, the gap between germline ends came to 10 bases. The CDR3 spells CASSLVGRGEQYF. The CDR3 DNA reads TGCGCCAGCAGCTTGGTTGGCAGGGGCGAGCAGTACTTC.

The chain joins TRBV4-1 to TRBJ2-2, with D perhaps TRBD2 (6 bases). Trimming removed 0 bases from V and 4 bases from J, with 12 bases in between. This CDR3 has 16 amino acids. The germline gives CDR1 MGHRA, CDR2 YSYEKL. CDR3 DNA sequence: TGCGCCAGCAGCCAAGATGGAGGGCTTAGCACCGGGGAGCTGTTTTTT. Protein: CASSQDGGLSTGELFF.

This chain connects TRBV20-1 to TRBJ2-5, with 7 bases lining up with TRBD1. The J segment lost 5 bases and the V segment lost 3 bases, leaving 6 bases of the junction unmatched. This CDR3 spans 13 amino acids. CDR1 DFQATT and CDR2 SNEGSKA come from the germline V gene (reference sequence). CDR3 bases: TGCAGTGCTAGTGTGACAGGGTTGGAGACCCAGTACTTC. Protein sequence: CSASVTGLETQYF.

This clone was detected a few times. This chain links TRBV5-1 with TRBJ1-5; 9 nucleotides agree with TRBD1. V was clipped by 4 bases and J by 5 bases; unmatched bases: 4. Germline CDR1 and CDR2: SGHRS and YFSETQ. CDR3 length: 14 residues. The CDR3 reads CASSPGTGHQPQHF. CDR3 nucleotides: TGCGCCAGCAGCCCCGGGACAGGGCATCAGCCCCAGCATTTT. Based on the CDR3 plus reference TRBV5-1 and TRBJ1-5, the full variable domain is KAGVTQTPRYLIKTRGQQVTLSCSPISGHRSVSWYQQTPGQGLQFLFEYFSETQRNKGNFPGRFSGRQFSNSRSEMNVSTLELGDSALYLCASSPGTGHQPQHFGDGTRLSIL.

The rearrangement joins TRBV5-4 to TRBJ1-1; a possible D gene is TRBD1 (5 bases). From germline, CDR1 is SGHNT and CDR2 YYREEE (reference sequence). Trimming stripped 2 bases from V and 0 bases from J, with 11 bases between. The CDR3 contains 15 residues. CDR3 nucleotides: TGTGCCAGCAGCTTCGACAGATTCATGAACACTGAAGCTTTCTTT. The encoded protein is CASSFDRFMNTEAFF.

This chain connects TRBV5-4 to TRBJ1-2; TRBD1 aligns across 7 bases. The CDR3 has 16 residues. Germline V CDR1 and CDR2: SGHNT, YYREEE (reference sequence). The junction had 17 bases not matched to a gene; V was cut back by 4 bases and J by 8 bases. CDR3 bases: TGTGCCAGCAGCCCCGGACAGGCCCCTCGGAGATTGGGCTACACCTTC. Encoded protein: CASSPGQAPRRLGYTF.

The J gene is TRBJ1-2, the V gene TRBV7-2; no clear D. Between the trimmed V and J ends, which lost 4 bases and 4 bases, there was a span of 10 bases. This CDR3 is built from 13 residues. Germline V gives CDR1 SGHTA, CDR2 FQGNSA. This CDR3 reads CASSSRQGYGYTF. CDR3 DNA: TGTGCCAGCAGCTCCAGGCAAGGCTATGGCTACACCTTC. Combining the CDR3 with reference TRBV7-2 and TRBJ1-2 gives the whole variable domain GAGVSQSPSNKVTEKGKDVELRCDPISGHTALYWYRQSLGQGLEFLIYFQGNSAPDKSGLPSDRFSAERTGGSVSTLTIQRTQQEDSAVYLCASSSRQGYGYTFGSGTRLTVV.

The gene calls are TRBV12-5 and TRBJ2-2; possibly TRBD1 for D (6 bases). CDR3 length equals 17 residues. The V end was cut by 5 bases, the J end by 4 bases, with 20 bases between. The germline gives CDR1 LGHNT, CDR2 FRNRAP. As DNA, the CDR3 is TGTGCTAGTGGTCCCCCCGGGGCAGGGGTTTTCACCGGGGAGCTGTTTTTT. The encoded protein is CASGPPGAGVFTGELFF.

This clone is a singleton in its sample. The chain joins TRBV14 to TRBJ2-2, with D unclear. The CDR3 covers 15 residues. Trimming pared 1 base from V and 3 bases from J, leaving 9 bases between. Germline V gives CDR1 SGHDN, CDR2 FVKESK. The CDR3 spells CASSQGVGYTGELFF. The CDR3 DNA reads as TGTGCCAGCAGCCAAGGGGTGGGCTACACCGGGGAGCTGTTTTTT.